The source of this TCR beta chain is a study of Graves' ophthalmopathy and Graves' hyperthyroidism. The V segment lost 0 bases and the J segment 1 base; nucleotides outside the gene matches: 4. CDR1 and CDR2 from the germline V gene are KGHDR and SFDVKD. The CDR3 extends over 17 amino acids. This clonotype was seen only a few times. Beta-chain TCR CDR3 regions were amplified from RNA transcripts. The first round was an RT-PCR with HTBI primers, and the second round was a multiplex PCR. Each CDR3 protein is one row after TCRdb ran MiXCR on the multiplex PCR reads. The sample holds 500,000 to 700,000 distinct CDR3 sequences, 22% seen once.

What was sequenced was peripheral blood. The clonotype comes from a woman between 18 and 29 years old with stable Graves' hyperthyroidism. Some clones in this sample may be carry-over from other donors' samples. The chain employs TRBV24-1 and TRBJ2-5; 10 bases line up with TRBD2. In DNA, the CDR3 is TGTGCCACCAGTGATTTGCAGGCTAGCGGGGGCCAAGAGACCCAGTACTTC. Translating it yields CATSDLQASGGQETQYF.